The clone carrying this T cell receptor beta chain was picked up many times. Its matching antigen is unknown. The data originate from a study of blood T cells in healthy people across ages. A second PCR, run for roughly 7 to 12 cycles, used a sample-barcoded 5' primer plus a J-beta primer mix. TCRdb used MiXCR to reprocess the 5' RACE reads, holding one entry per CDR3 protein. The sample consists of fewer than 600,000 distinct CDR3 sequences, about 27% of them appearing once. General study findings and limits: Correlation between TCR beta diversity and naive T cell percentage was strong.

CDR3 length: 14 residues. V was clipped by 6 bases and J by 4 bases, with 15 bases between them. This sample was also put to use in a study of T cells of mothers and their children. That work contributes: The second PCR's M1S primer added sample barcodes and 2-4 random nucleotides. Mothers gave over 8.5 million TCR beta CDR3 reads each, and children several million each.

The sequenced material came from blood. V gene TRBV12-3 or TRBV12-4 combines with J gene TRBJ1-2; D call uncertain. The sequence was collected from a boy between 2 and 10 years old in good health. The CDR3 DNA reads as TGTGCCAGCAGAGCATCCGCGGGGAGCTATGGCTACACCTTC. It specifies CASRASAGSYGYTF.